Sequencing of this T cell receptor beta chain was carried out in a study of blood T cells in healthy people across ages. Whole-study results and caveats: TCR beta diversity per million T cells fell roughly linearly with age. Observed TCR beta diversity showed a strong correlation with the percentage of naive T cells as measured by flow cytometry.

The second PCR ran about 6 to 12 cycles with a sample-barcoded 5' primer and J-beta primers. TCRdb redid the calling of the 5' RACE reads with MiXCR, one entry per CDR3 protein. The table has about 900,000 distinct CDR3 sequences, about 48% seen once; the top ten hold around an eighth. V was shortened by 10 bases and J by 5 bases, with 14 bases between the two germline ends. This CDR3 is built from 12 residues. Notes on this clonotype: Its target is not known.

Material: blood. The TCR sequence derives from a man aged 25-45 years in good health. V is TRBV12-3 or TRBV12-4 and J is TRBJ1-2, with D hard to call. In DNA, the CDR3 is TGTGCCATCCTAGGCCCGGGTTATGGCTACACCTTC. It encodes CAILGPGYGYTF.